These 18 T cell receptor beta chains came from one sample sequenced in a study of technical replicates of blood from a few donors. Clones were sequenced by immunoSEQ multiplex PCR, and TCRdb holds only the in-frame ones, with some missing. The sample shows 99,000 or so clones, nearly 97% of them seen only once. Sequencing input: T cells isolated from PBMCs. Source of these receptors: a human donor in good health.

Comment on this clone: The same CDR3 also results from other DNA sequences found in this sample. Here the CDR3 reads CASSLGGGQETQYF. The CDR3 region has the DNA TGTGCCAGCAGCTTGGGTGGGGGGCAAGAGACCCAGTACTTC. The chain employs TRBV5-4 and TRBJ2-5; TRBD2 might be the D (6 bases). Trimming pared 0 bases from V and 2 bases from J, leaving 8 bases between. Per germline, CDR1 SGHNT and CDR2 YYREEE (reference sequence). This CDR3 comprises 14 residues.

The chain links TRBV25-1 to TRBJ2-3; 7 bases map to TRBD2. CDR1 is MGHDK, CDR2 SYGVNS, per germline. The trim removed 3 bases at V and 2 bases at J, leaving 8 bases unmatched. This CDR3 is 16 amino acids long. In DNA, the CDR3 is TGTGCCAGCAGTGACGCGGGACTACCTTCCACAGATACGCAGTATTTT. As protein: CASSDAGLPSTDTQYF.

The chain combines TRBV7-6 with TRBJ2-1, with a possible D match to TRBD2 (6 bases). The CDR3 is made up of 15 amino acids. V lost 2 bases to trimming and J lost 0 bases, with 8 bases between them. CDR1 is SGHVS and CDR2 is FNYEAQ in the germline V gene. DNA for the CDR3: TGTGCCAGCAGCTTAACGGGGGACTCCTACAATGAGCAGTTCTTC. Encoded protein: CASSLTGDSYNEQFF.

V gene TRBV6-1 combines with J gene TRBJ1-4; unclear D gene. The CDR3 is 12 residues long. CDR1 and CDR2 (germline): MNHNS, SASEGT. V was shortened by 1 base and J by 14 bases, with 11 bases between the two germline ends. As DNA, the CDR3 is TGTGCCAGCAGTGAAGTATTCGGAGGGCTGTTTTTT. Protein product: CASSEVFGGLFF.

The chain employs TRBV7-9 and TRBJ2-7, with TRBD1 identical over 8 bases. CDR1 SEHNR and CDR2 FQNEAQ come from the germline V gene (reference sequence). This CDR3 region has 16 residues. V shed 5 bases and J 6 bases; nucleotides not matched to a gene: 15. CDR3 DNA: TGTGCCAGCAGCCCGTCGTCACGGGACAGGCCATTCGAGCAGTACTTC. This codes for CASSPSSRDRPFEQYF.

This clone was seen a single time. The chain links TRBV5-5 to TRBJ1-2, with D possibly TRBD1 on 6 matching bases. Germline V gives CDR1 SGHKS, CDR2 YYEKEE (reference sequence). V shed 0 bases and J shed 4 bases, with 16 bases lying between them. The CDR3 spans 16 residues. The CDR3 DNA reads TGTGCCAGCAGCTTGGAGACCGACAGGTTGGCCTATGGCTACACCTTC. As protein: CASSLETDRLAYGYTF. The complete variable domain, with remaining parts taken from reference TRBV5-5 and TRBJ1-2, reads DAGVTQSPTHLIKTRGQQVTLRCSPISGHKSVSWYQQVLGQGPQFIFQYYEKEERGRGNFPDRFSARQFPNYSSELNVNALLLGDSALYLCASSLETDRLAYGYTFGSGTRLTVV.

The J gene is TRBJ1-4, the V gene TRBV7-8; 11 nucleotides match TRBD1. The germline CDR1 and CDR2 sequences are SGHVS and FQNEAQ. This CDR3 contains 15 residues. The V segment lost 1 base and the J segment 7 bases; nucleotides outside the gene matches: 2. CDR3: CASSLGGTGGEKLFF. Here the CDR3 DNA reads TGTGCCAGCAGCTTAGGAGGGACAGGGGGTGAAAAACTGTTTTTT.

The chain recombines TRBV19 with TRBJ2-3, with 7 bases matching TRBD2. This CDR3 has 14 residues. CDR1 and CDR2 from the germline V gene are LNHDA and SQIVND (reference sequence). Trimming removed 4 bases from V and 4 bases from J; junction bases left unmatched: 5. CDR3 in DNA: TGTGCCAGTAGTAGCGGGAGTGGCCCAGATACGCAGTATTTT. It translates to CASSSGSGPDTQYF.

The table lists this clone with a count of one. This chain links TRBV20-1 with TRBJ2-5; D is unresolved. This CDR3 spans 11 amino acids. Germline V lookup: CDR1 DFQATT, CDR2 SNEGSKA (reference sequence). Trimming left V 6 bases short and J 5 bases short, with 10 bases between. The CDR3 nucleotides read TGCAGTGCCCCTAATTTGGAGACCCAGTACTTC. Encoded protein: CSAPNLETQYF.

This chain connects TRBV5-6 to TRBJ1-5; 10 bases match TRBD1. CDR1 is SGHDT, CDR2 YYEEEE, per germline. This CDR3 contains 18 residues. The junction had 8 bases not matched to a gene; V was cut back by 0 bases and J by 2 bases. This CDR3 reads CASSLAGTGVLGNQPQHF. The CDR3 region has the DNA TGTGCCAGCAGCTTGGCCGGGACAGGGGTTTTAGGCAATCAGCCCCAGCATTTT.

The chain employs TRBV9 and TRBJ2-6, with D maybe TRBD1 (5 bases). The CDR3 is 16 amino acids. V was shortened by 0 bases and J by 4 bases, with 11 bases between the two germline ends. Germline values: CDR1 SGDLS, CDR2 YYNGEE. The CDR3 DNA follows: TGTGCCAGCAGCGTAGACGGCAGGGCAGGGGCCAACGTCCTGACTTTC. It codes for CASSVDGRAGANVLTF.

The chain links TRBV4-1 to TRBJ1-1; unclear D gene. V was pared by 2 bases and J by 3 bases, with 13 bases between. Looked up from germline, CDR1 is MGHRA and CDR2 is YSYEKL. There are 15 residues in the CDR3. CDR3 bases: TGCGCCAGCAGCCAATTTTACTCCTCTCACACTGAAGCTTTCTTT. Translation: CASSQFYSSHTEAFF.

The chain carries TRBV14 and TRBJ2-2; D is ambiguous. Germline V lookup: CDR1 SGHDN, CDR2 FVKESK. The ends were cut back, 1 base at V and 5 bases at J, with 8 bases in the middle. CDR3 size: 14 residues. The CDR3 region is CASSQGVETGELFF. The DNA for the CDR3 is TGTGCCAGCAGCCAAGGAGTTGAAACCGGGGAGCTGTTTTTT.

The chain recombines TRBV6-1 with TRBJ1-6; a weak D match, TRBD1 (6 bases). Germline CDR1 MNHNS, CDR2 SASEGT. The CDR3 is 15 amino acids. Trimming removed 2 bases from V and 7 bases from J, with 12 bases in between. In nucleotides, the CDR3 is TGTGCCAGCAGTGAATTTGGGGGCACGAATTCACCCCTCCACTTT. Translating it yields CASSEFGGTNSPLHF.

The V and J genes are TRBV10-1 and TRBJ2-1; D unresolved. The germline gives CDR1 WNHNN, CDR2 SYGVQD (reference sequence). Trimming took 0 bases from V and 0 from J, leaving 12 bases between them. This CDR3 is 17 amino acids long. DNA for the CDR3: TGCGCCAGCAGTGAGTCCGAGCGTGTCAGCTCCTACAATGAGCAGTTCTTC. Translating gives CASSESERVSSYNEQFF.

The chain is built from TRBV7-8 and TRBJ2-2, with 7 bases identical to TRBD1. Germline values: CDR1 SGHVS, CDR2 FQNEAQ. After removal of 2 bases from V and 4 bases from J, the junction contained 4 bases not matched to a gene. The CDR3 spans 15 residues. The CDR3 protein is CASSLYAGGTGELFF. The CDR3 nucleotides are TGTGCCAGCAGCTTATACGCAGGGGGCACCGGGGAGCTGTTTTTT.

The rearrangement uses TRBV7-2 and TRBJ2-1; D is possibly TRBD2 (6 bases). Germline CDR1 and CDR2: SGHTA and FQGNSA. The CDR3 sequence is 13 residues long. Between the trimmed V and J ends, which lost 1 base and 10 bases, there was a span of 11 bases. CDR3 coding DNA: TGTGCCAGCAGCTTAGAGGCGGCGGGGGAGCAGTTCTTC. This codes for CASSLEAAGEQFF. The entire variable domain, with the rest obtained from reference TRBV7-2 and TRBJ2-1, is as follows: GAGVSQSPSNKVTEKGKDVELRCDPISGHTALYWYRQSLGQGLEFLIYFQGNSAPDKSGLPSDRFSAERTGGSVSTLTIQRTQQEDSAVYLCASSLEAAGEQFFGPGTRLTVL.

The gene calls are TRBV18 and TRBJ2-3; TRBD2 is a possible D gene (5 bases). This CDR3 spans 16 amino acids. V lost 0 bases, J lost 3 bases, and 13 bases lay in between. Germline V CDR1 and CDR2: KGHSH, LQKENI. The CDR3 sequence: CASSPPNLGETDTQYF. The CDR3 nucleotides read TGTGCCAGCTCACCACCTAACCTGGGAGAGACAGATACGCAGTATTTT.